Following are 2 T cell receptor beta chains from one sample sequenced in a study of OX40 agonist ivuxolimab in advanced cancers. The method was immunoSEQ multiplex PCR; TCRdb's version includes in-frame clones alone and lacks a portion of them. The data show around 140,000 clones, around nine tenths seen once. Sequenced here: CD4+ or CD8+ T cells sorted from blood, sampled in a trial of the OX40 agonist ivuxolimab. The origin of the receptors is an adult with an advanced solid tumor such as melanoma, head and neck, liver or kidney cancer.

This clone was detected once. The chain couples TRBV5-5 to TRBJ1-1, with 7 positions matching TRBD1. CDR3 length: 13 amino acids. The trim removed 4 bases at V and 3 bases at J, leaving 3 bases unmatched. Germline CDR1 and CDR2: SGHKS and YYEKEE (reference sequence). CDR3: CASSPRGYTEAFF. DNA of the CDR3: TGTGCCAGCAGCCCCAGGGGGTACACTGAAGCTTTCTTT.

The rearrangement links TRBV6-6 to TRBJ1-3, with D perhaps matching TRBD1 (6 bases). Germline-derived CDR1 and CDR2 are MNHNY and SVGAGI (reference sequence). This CDR3 comprises 16 residues. V was clipped by 10 bases and J by 0 bases, with 19 bases between them. The CDR3 nucleotides read TGTGCCACCTCCCCGATGGGGGCGAGCTCTGGAAACACCATATATTTT. Amino acids: CATSPMGASSGNTIYF.